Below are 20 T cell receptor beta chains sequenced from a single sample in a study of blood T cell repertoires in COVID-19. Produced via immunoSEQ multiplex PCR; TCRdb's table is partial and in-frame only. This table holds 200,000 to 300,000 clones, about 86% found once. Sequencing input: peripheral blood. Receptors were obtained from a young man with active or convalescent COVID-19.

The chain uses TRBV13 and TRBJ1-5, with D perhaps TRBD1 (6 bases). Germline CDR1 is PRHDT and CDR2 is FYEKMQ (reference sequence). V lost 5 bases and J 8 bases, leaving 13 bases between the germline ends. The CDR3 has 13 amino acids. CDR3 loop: CASSLQGMEPQHF. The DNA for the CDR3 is TGTGCCAGCAGCCTACAGGGCATGGAGCCCCAGCATTTT.

The CDR3, as DNA: TGTGCCAGCAGCCAAGCTGGGGGGACCACTGGGCAGGGGGCGCGTCTCCGCACTGAAGCTTTCTTT. This translates into CASSQAGGTTGQGARLRTEAFF. The genes are TRBV4-2 and TRBJ1-1, with 8 bases matching TRBD1. Germline V gives CDR1 LGHNA, CDR2 YNFKEQ. The CDR3 is made up of 22 amino acids. Losses at the gene ends were 1 base for V and 4 bases for J; bases not matched to a gene: 26.

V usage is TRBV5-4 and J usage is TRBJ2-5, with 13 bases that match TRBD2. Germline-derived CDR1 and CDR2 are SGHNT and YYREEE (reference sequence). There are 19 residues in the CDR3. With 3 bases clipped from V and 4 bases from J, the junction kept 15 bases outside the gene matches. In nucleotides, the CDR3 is TGTGCCAGCAGCTATACCGGGACTAGCGGGACCCTGGGTCGAGAGACCCAGTACTTC. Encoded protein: CASSYTGTSGTLGRETQYF.

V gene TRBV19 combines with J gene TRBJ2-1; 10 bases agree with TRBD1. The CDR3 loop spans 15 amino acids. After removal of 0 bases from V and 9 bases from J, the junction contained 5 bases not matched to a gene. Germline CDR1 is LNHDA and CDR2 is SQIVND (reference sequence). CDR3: CASSIDRDRGSEQFF. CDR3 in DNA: TGTGCCAGTAGTATAGACCGGGACAGGGGTAGTGAGCAGTTCTTC.

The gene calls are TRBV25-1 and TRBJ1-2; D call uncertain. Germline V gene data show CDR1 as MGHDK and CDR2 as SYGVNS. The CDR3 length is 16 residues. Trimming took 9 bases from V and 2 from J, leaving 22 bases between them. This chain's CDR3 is CARTSVSGGPNYGYTF. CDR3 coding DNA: TGTGCCAGGACCTCAGTCTCGGGAGGACCAAACTATGGCTACACCTTC.

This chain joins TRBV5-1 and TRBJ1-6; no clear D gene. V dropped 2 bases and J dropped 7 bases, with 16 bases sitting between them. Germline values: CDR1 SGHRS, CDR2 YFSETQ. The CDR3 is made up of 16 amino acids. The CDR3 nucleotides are TGCGCCAGCAGCTTAAATTCGGGAAGGGTAAATTCACCCCTCCACTTT. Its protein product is CASSLNSGRVNSPLHF.

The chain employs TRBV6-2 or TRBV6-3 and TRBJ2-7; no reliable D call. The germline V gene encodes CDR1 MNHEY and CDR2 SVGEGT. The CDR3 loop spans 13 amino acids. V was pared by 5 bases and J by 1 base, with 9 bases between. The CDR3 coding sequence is TGTGCCAGCAGTCCGGCTAGGTCCTACGAGCAGTACTTC. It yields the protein CASSPARSYEQYF.

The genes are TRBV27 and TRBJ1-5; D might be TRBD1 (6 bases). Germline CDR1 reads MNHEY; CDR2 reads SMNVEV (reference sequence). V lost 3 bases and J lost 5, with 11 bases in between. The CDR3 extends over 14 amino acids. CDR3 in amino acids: CASSFGGRDQPQHF. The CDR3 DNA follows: TGTGCCAGCAGTTTTGGGGGCAGAGATCAGCCCCAGCATTTT.

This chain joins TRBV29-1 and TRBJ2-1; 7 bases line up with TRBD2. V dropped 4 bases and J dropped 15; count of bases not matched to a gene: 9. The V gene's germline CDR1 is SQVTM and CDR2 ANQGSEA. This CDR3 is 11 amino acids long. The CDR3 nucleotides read TGCAGCGTTGGAGGGGAGGGGATTCCGTTCTTC. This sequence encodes CSVGGEGIPFF.

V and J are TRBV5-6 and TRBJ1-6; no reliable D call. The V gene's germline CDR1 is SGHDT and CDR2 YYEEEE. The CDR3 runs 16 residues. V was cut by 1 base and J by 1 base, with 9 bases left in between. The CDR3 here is CASSLNPSSYNSPLHF. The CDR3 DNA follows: TGTGCCAGCAGCTTGAACCCTAGTTCCTATAATTCACCCCTCCACTTT.

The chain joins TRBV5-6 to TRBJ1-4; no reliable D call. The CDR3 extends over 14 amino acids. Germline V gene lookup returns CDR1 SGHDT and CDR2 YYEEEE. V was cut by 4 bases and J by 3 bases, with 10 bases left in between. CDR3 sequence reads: CASSTTAANEKLFF. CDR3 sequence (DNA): TGTGCCAGCAGCACAACAGCGGCTAATGAAAAACTGTTTTTT. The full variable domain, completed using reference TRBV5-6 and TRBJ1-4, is DAGVTQSPTHLIKTRGQQVTLRCSPKSGHDTVSWYQQALGQGPQFIFQYYEEEERQRGNFPDRFSGHQFPNYSSELNVNALLLGDSALYLCASSTTAANEKLFFGSGTQLSVL.

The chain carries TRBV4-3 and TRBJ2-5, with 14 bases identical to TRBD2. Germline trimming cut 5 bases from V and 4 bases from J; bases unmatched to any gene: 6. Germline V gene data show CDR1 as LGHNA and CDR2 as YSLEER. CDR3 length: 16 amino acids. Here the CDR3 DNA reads TGCGCCAGCAGCGCCCGACTAGCGGGGGGGCTAGAGACCCAGTACTTC. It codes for CASSARLAGGLETQYF.

CDR3: CASGSAQGREAFF. DNA of the CDR3: TGTGCCAGCGGTTCAGCCCAGGGCCGTGAAGCTTTCTTT. V usage is TRBV6-5 and J usage is TRBJ1-1; a weak D match, TRBD1 (5 bases). The CDR3 contains 13 residues. CDR1 MNHEY and CDR2 SVGAGI come from the germline V gene. V was pared by 8 bases and J by 7 bases, with 17 bases between.

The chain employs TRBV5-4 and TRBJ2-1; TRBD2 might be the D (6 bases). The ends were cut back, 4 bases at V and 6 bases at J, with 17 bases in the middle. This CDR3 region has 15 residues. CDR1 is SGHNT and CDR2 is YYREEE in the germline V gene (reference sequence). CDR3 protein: CASSLPRGETNEQFF. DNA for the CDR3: TGTGCCAGCAGCCTCCCCCGCGGGGAGACCAATGAGCAGTTCTTC.

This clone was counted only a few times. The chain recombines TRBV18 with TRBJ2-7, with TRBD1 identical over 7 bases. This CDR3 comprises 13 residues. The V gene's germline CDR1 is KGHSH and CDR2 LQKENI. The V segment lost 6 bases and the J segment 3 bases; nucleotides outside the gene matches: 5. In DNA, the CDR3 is TGTGCCAGCTCCCGTACAGGGGACTACGAGCAGTACTTC. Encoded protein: CASSRTGDYEQYF.

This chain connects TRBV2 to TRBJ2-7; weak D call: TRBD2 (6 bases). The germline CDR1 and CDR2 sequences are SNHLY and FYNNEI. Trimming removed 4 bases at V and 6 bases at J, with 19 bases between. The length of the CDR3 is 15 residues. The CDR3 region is CASSATRGLSGEQYF. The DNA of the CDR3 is TGTGCCAGCAGTGCGACGCGGGGTCTCTCGGGCGAGCAGTACTTC.

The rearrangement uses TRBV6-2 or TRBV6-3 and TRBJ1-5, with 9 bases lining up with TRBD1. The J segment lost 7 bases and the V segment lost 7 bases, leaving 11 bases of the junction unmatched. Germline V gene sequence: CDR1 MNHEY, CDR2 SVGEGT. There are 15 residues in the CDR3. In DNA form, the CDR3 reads TGTGCCAGCACCCCGGGACAGGGAGGGCGACAGCCCCAGCATTTT. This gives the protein CASTPGQGGRQPQHF.

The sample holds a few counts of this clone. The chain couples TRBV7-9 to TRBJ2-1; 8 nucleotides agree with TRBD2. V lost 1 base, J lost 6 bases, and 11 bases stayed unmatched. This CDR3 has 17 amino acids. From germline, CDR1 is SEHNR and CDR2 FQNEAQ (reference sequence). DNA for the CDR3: TGTGCCAGCAGCTTAGGATCCAGCGGGGGAAAATCCAATGAGCAGTTCTTC. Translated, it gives CASSLGSSGGKSNEQFF.

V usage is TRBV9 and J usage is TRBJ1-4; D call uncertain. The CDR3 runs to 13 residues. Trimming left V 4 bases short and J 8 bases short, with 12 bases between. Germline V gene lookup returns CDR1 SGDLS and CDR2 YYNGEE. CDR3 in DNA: TGTGCCAGCAGCCCCCGTGCGGAAGAAAAACTGTTTTTT. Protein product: CASSPRAEEKLFF. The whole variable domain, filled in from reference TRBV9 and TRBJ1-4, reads DSGVTQTPKHLITATGQRVTLRCSPRSGDLSVYWYQQSLDQGLQFLIQYYNGEERAKGNILERFSAQQFPDLHSELNLSSLELGDSALYFCASSPRAEEKLFFGSGTQLSVL.

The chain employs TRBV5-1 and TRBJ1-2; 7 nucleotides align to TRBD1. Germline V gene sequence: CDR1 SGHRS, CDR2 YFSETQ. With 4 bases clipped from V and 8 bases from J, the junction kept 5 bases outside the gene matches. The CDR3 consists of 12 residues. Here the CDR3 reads CASSETGNGYTF. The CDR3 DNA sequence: TGCGCCAGCAGCGAGACAGGGAACGGCTACACCTTC.